The 28 T cell receptor beta chains reported below all come from one sample, sequenced in a study of CXCR3-negative and CXCR3-positive naive CD8 T cells (dated by TCRdb to about 2019). The data were produced on a NextSeq 550. The Human TCR Profiling Kit (MiLaboratory) was used to make UMI-labeled 5' RACE TRB cDNA libraries. TCRdb reprocessed the reads; each CDR3 protein sequence makes one entry, and DNA is unavailable. The sample table gives approximately 83,000 distinct CDR3 sequences. The top ten clones comprise over 1.5% of the sample. The sequencing sample was made of naive CXCR3- CD8+ T cells from blood. The label giving this sample's cell subset or site can be read as: CD45RO-CCR7+CD27+CD95- naive CD8+ T cells lacking CXCR3 (TNR3-). The source of these receptors is a human donor in good health. Some clones in this sample may be carry-over from other donors' samples.

The rearrangement joins TRBV6-6 to TRBJ2-3; TCRdb names TRBD2, which stays unverified in the absence of DNA. The CDR3 has 17 residues. Germline values: CDR1 MNHNY, CDR2 SVGAGI (reference sequence). CDR3 sequence reads: CASSYPSERPSTDTQYF.

The CDR3 region is CASSGQGNEQFF. The V gene is TRBV12-3 or TRBV12-4, the J gene TRBJ2-1; the D call of TRBD1 rests on TCRdb alone, since no DNA is present to check it. The CDR3 loop spans 12 amino acids.

The chain employs TRBV7-8 and TRBJ2-7; TCRdb outputs TRBD2, but without DNA this stays unchecked. CDR3 length: 17 residues. The germline gives CDR1 SGHVS, CDR2 FQNEAQ. The CDR3 spells CASSTKTRTYFSYEQYF.

The rearrangement links TRBV29-1 to TRBJ1-1; TCRdb lists TRBD1, though no DNA is available to test this call. CDR3 length: 15 residues. Per germline, CDR1 SQVTM and CDR2 ANQGSEA. The CDR3 sequence: CSVESRGVGNTEAFF.

This chain uses TRBV5-1 with TRBJ2-4. From germline, CDR1 is SGHRS and CDR2 YFSETQ. The CDR3 runs 16 residues. The CDR3: CASSLTQGLAKNIQYF.

The chain joins TRBV7-9 to TRBJ2-5. The CDR3 spans 14 residues. The germline CDR1 and CDR2 sequences are SEHNR and FQNEAQ (reference sequence). The CDR3 loop reads CASSFDPITETQYF. The full variable domain, completed using reference TRBV7-9 and TRBJ2-5, is DTGVSQNPRHKITKRGQNVTFRCDPISEHNRLYWYRQTLGQGPEFLTYFQNEAQLEKSRLLSDRFSAERPKGSFSTLEIQRTEQGDSAMYLCASSFDPITETQYFGPGTRLLVL.

The chain joins TRBV2 to TRBJ2-3; TCRdb names TRBD1, which stays unverified in the absence of DNA. Germline loops: CDR1 SNHLY, CDR2 FYNNEI. CDR3 length: 15 amino acids. The CDR3 loop is CASSDNWDSTDTQYF.

J is TRBJ2-7 and V is TRBV7-7; as DNA is missing, the TRBD1 call by TCRdb cannot be tested. Per the germline V gene, CDR1 is SSHAT and CDR2 is FNYEAQ (reference sequence). The CDR3 is 15 residues long. CDR3 protein: CASSPTRGVGVEQYF.

CDR3 in amino acids: CASSHRQGDTGNTIYF. The chain is built from TRBV11-2 and TRBJ1-3; TCRdb's D call, TRBD1, is unchecked because there is no DNA. Per germline, CDR1 SGHAT and CDR2 FQNNGV. There are 16 residues in the CDR3.

The CDR3 here is CASSDRQRNTEAFF. The J gene is TRBJ1-1, the V gene TRBV7-9; TCRdb calls TRBD1, which cannot be checked without DNA. Germline V gives CDR1 SEHNR, CDR2 FQNEAQ (reference sequence). This CDR3 has 14 residues.

The chain uses TRBV3-1 and TRBJ2-7; TCRdb lists TRBD2, though no DNA is available to test this call. Per germline, CDR1 LGHDT and CDR2 YNNKEL (reference sequence). The CDR3 runs to 17 residues. CDR3 loop: CASSQVTSGSASYEQYF.

The gene calls are TRBV5-5 and TRBJ2-7; TCRdb reports TRBD1, a call that lacks DNA to check it against. Germline V lookup: CDR1 SGHKS, CDR2 YYEKEE (reference sequence). The length of the CDR3 is 15 residues. The CDR3 here is CASSWTGGSTYEQYF.

V usage is TRBV7-8 and J usage is TRBJ2-7; TCRdb lists TRBD1, though no DNA is available to test this call. CDR3 length: 13 amino acids. Germline V gene lookup returns CDR1 SGHVS and CDR2 FQNEAQ. CDR3 amino acids: CASSAQDYYEQYF.

V is TRBV29-1 and J is TRBJ2-5; the TRBD1 assignment by TCRdb is unverifiable without DNA. CDR1 and CDR2 (germline): SQVTM, ANQGSEA. The CDR3 length is 13 residues. The CDR3 loop is CSAQSPSQETQYF.

This rearrangement joins TRBV7-2 to TRBJ2-5. CDR1 is SGHTA and CDR2 is FQGNSA in the germline V gene. This CDR3 has 13 residues. CDR3 protein: CASSQAFQETQYF.

This chain joins TRBV4-1 and TRBJ2-1; TCRdb's D gene call, TRBD2, goes unchecked for lack of DNA. The CDR3 loop spans 18 amino acids. The V gene's germline CDR1 is MGHRA and CDR2 YSYEKL. CDR3 sequence reads: CASSQDSPTSGETNEQFF.

This chain joins TRBV20-1 and TRBJ2-7. In germline, CDR1 is DFQATT, CDR2 SNEGSKA (reference sequence). This CDR3 has 12 amino acids. CDR3 residues: CSARDSTYEQYF.

The chain has TRBV6-2 or TRBV6-3 and TRBJ2-1; the TCRdb D gene call, TRBD1, has no DNA to confirm it. Germline V gene data show CDR1 as MNHEY and CDR2 as SVGEGT. The CDR3 runs to 14 residues. The CDR3 here is CASSYLSSYNEQFF.

The chain couples TRBV20-1 to TRBJ2-1; no DNA is available, so the TRBD2 call from TCRdb remains unchecked. The CDR3 totals 17 residues. Per the germline V gene, CDR1 is DFQATT and CDR2 is SNEGSKA (reference sequence). CDR3 sequence reads: CSARDARTSGGYNEQFF.

V and J are TRBV29-1 and TRBJ1-2. From germline, CDR1 is SQVTM and CDR2 ANQGSEA. The CDR3 loop spans 14 amino acids. The CDR3 spells CSVDRQSLNYGYTF.

This sequence joins TRBV23-1 and TRBJ2-1. TRBV23-1 is classed as an ORF, of uncertain function. The CDR3 covers 15 residues. CDR3 region: CASSQGTDPYNEQFF.

The CDR3 loop reads CASSEIWGQGSTDTQYF. The chain employs TRBV2 and TRBJ2-3; TCRdb's D call of TRBD1 is untestable without DNA. Germline V gene sequence: CDR1 SNHLY, CDR2 FYNNEI. This CDR3 is 17 amino acids long.

This sequence joins TRBV19 and TRBJ2-1; there is no DNA to check the TCRdb D call of TRBD2. The CDR3 loop spans 23 amino acids. Germline-derived CDR1 and CDR2 are LNHDA and SQIVND (reference sequence). CDR3 loop: CASSILYKMTSVLGGGSYNEQFF.

The chain links TRBV14 to TRBJ2-5; no DNA is available, so the TRBD1 call from TCRdb remains unchecked. The CDR3 is 14 residues long. The germline CDR1 and CDR2 sequences are SGHDN and FVKESK. CDR3 residues: CASRRGGAWETQYF.

The V and J genes are TRBV5-4 and TRBJ2-7; TCRdb outputs TRBD1, but without DNA this stays unchecked. CDR1 is SGHNT and CDR2 is YYREEE in the germline V gene (reference sequence). CDR3 size: 15 residues. CDR3 sequence reads: CASSLLGQEDYEQYF.

The chain links TRBV7-9 to TRBJ2-1; absent DNA, TCRdb's TRBD2 call cannot be checked. The CDR3 has 17 residues. CDR1 is SEHNR, CDR2 FQNEAQ, per germline (reference sequence). CDR3 sequence: CASSHGVGGLAYNEQFF.

The J gene is TRBJ2-3, the V gene TRBV29-1. Germline V gene lookup returns CDR1 SQVTM and CDR2 ANQGSEA. There are 11 residues in the CDR3. The CDR3 is CSVESVGTQYF.

The J gene is TRBJ2-1, the V gene TRBV28; the D call from TCRdb, TRBD2, cannot be confirmed without DNA. Germline V lookup: CDR1 MDHEN, CDR2 SYDVKM. This CDR3 is 15 amino acids long. CDR3 amino acids: CASSSAGLAGGEQFF.